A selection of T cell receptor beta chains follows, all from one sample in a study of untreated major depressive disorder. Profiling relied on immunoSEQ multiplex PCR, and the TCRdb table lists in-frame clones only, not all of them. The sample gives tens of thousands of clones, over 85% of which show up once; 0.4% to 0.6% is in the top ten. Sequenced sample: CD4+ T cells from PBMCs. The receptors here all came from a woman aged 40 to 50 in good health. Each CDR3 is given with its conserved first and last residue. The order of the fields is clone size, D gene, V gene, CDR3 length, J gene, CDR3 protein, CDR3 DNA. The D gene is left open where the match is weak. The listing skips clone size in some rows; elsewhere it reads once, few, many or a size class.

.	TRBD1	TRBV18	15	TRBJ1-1	CASSLGDRMNTEAFF	TGTGCCAGCTCACTGGGGGACAGAATGAACACTGAAGCTTTCTTT
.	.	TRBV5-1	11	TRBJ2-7	CASSLEYEQYF	TGCGCCAGCAGCTTGGAGTACGAGCAGTACTTC
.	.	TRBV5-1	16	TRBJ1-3	CASSPGLFGGGNTIYF	TGCGCCAGCAGCCCAGGGCTTTTCGGCGGTGGAAACACCATATATTTT
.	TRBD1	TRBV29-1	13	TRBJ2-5	CSVEVATGVTQYF	TGCAGCGTTGAAGTCGCCACAGGGGTGACCCAGTACTTC
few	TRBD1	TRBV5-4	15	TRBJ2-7	CASSLQGQATYEQYF	TGTGCCAGCAGCTTGCAAGGACAGGCCACCTACGAGCAGTACTTC
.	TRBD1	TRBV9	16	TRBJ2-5	CASSLRTGGLGETQYF	TGTGCCAGCAGCTTACGGACAGGGGGCCTAGGCGAGACCCAGTACTTC
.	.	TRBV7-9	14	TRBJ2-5	CASSKALSGETQYF	TGTGCCAGCAGCAAGGCTCTCAGCGGGGAGACCCAGTACTTC
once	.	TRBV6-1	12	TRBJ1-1	CASRIQDTEAFF	TGTGCCAGCAGGATTCAAGACACTGAAGCTTTCTTT
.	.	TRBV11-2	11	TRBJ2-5	CATGGLETQYF	TGTGCCACCGGGGGACTAGAGACCCAGTACTTC
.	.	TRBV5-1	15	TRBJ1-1	CASSQETDMNTEAFF	TGCGCCAGCAGCCAGGAGACCGATATGAACACTGAAGCTTTCTTT
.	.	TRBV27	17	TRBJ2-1	CASGGLATHSSYNEQFF	TGTGCCAGCGGGGGGCTAGCGACCCATAGCTCCTACAATGAGCAGTTCTTC
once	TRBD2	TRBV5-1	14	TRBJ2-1	CASSLSLAGGPLFF	TGCGCCAGCAGCTTGTCGCTAGCGGGAGGGCCCCTGTTCTTC
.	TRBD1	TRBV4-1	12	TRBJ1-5	CASSRGTGAQHF	TGCGCCAGCAGCCGCGGGACAGGGGCCCAGCATTTT
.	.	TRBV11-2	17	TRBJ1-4	CASKPIGQPATNEKLFF	TGTGCCAGCAAGCCAATAGGACAGCCAGCAACTAATGAAAAACTGTTTTTT
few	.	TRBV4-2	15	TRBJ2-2	CASSQGAEGTGELFF	TGTGCCAGCAGCCAAGGAGCGGAGGGGACCGGGGAGCTGTTTTTT
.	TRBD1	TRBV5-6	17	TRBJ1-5	CASSSSLRTGGNQPQHF	TGTGCCAGCAGCTCATCCCTTCGGACAGGGGGCAATCAGCCCCAGCATTTT
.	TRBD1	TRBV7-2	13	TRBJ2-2	CASSFGQAGELFF	TGTGCCAGCAGCTTCGGACAGGCCGGGGAGCTGTTTTTT
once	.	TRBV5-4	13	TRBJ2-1	CASSLEETYEQFF	TGTGCCAGCAGCTTGGAGGAGACTTACGAGCAGTTCTTC
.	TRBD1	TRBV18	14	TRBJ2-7	CASSPRQGADEQYF	TGTGCCAGCTCACCCAGACAGGGGGCTGACGAGCAGTACTTC
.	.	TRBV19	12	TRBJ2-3	CASSTRMDTQYF	TGTGCCAGTAGTACCCGGATGGATACGCAGTATTTT
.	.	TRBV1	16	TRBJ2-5	CTSSHQKRGGRKTQYF	TGCACCAGCAGCCACCAAAAGCGGGGGGGCCGCAAGACCCAGTACTTC
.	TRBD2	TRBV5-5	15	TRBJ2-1	CAATLAGEPYNEQFF	TGTGCCGCGACACTAGCGGGAGAACCCTACAATGAGCAGTTCTTC
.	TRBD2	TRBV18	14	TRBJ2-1	CASSLSAGASEQFF	TGTGCCAGCTCCCTCTCGGCGGGAGCGAGTGAGCAGTTCTTC
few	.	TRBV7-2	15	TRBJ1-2	CASSLGPLANYGYTF	TGTGCCAGCAGCTTAGGGCCGTTAGCTAACTATGGCTACACCTTC
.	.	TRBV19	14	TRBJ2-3	CASRSRSSTDTQYF	TGTGCCAGTAGGAGTAGATCTAGCACAGATACGCAGTATTTT
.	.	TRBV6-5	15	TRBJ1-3	CASIGQTFSGNTIYF	TGTGCCAGTATCGGACAGACTTTCTCTGGAAACACCATATATTTT
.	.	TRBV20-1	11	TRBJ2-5	CSASPSTTQYF	TGCAGTGCTAGCCCCTCCACGACCCAGTACTTC
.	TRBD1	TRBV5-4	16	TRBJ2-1	CASSPQGAGGYNEQFF	TGTGCCAGCAGCCCTCAGGGGGCCGGAGGGTACAATGAGCAGTTCTTC